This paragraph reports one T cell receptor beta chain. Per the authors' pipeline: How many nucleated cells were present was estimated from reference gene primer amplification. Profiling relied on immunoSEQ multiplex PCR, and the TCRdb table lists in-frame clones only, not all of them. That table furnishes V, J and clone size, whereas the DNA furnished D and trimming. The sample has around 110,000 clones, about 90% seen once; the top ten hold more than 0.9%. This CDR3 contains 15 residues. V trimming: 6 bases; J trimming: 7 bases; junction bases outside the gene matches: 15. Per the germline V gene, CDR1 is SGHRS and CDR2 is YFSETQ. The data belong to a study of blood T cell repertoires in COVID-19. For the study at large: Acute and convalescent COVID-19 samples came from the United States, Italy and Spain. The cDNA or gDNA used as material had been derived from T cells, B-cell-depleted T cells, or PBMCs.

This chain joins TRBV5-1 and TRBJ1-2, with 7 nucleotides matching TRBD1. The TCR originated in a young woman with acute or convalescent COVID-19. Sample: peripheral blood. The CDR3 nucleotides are TGCGCCAGCACCGTGGGTTCAGGGGGGCAGCCTGGCTACACCTTC. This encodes CASTVGSGGQPGYTF.